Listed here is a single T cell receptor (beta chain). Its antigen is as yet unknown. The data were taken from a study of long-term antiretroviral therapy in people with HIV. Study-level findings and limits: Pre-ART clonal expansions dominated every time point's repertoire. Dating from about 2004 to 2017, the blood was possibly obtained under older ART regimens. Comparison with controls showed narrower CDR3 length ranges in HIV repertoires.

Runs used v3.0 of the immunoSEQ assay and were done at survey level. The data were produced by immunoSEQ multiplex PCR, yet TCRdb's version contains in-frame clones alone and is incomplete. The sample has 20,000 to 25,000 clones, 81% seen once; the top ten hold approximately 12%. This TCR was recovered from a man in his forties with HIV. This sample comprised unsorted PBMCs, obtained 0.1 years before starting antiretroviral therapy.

Written as DNA, the CDR3 is TGTGCCAGCAGTGACACCGGCTCTGGAAACACCATATATTTT. Translated: CASSDTGSGNTIYF. This chain connects TRBV28 to TRBJ1-3; D uncertain. Germline CDR1 is MDHEN and CDR2 is SYDVKM. Trimming cost V 5 bases and J 0 bases, with 8 bases left between them. This CDR3 contains 14 residues. Full variable domain (outside the CDR3, taken from reference TRBV28 and TRBJ1-3): DVKVTQSSRYLVKRTGEKVFLECVQDMDHENMFWYRQDPGLGLRLIYFSYDVKMKEKGDIPEGYSVSREKKERFSLILESASTNQTSMYLCASSDTGSGNTIYFGEGSWLTVV.